A selection of T cell receptor beta chains follows, all from one sample in a study of shared clonotypes between healthy human individuals. Profiling relied on immunoSEQ multiplex PCR, and the TCRdb table lists in-frame clones only, not all of them. There are more than 500,000 clones in the sample; about 95% occur only once, and over 0.095% lies in the top ten. Sequenced material: naive CD8+ T cells sorted from blood. These receptors originate from a woman in her 30s in good health. CDR3s include the opening cysteine and the closing phenylalanine or tryptophan. Some rows have no size entry. The others give once, few or many, or a class for an expanded clone.

>TRBV11-2|.
CASSPGAGTTDSYNEQFF
>TRBV18|few
CASSQNRGYGTGELFF
>TRBV2|.
CAKQGQGYSYEQYF
>TRBV11-2|.
CASSLGPNEQYF
>TRBV5-1|.
CASSGRDTGNTEAFF
>TRBV25-1|.
CASSKRDSNYEQYF
>TRBV6-1|.
CASSEGDLSLNGQYF
>TRBV11-2|.
CASSLAVNEQFF
>TRBV27|once
CASSLSNRVTHEQYF
>TRBV4-2|.
CASSQGTSGGRTGELFF
>TRBV10-1|.
CASTIHRVGQPQHF
>TRBV27|.
CASSDTIGNTIYF
>TRBV12-5|.
CASVRSFEVHPNRDYGYTF
>TRBV29-1|.
CSVSDREQFF
>TRBV19|.
CASSPMTSDDSYEQYF
>TRBV27|.
CASSFGRNSPLHF
>TRBV19|.
CASSILTGGGETQYF
>TRBV29-1|.
CSVGPDGSEQYF
>TRBV6-6|.
CASSYSKGQQYF
>TRBV6-1|.
CASSHRDTLVYEQYF
>TRBV5-8|once
CASSLRTSSYNEQFF
>TRBV6-1|.
CASRDKTGKNTIYF
>TRBV29-1|.
CSVESSGRQGQGYTF
>TRBV28|.
CASSLGLKQGIGYTEAFF
>TRBV19|once
CASSTTGWLVYGYTF
>TRBV6-1|once
CASSVETGGYEQYF
>TRBV28|.
CASSPSQGEKLFF
>TRBV4-1|.
CASSRGAGTYEQYF
>TRBV27|.
CASSLSPGETYGYTF
>TRBV7-2|.
CASSKLAGTDTQYF
>TRBV10-3|.
CATREGSSYEQYF
>TRBV28|once
CASLDSNQPQHF
>TRBV29-1|.
CSVELSGDNSYEQYF
>TRBV7-9|.
CASSLGAPSSNQPQHF
>TRBV6-5|.
CASSYSSGLGANVLTF
>TRBV7-2|.
CASSGSYEQYF
>TRBV29-1|.
CSVVGTSNYGYTF
>TRBV28|.
CASSWPGLAAETQYF
>TRBV6-6|.
CASMAGGKAYEQYF
>TRBV27|once
CASSGTSGAYEQYF
>TRBV21-1|.
CASSNRGLAGDEQFF